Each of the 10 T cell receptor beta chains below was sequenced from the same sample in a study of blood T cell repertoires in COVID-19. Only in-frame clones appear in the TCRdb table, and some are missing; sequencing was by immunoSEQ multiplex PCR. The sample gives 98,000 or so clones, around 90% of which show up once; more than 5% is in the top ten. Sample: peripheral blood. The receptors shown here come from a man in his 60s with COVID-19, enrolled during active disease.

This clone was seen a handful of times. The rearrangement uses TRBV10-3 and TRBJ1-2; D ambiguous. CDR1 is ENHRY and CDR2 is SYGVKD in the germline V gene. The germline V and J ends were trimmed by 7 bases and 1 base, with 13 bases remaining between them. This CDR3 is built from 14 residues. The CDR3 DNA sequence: TGTGCCATCACCGCCGGACTGAATAACTATGGCTACACCTTC. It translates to CAITAGLNNYGYTF.

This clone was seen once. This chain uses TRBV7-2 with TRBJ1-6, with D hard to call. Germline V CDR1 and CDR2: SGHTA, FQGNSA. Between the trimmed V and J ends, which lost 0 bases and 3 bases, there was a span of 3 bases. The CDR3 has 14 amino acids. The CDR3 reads CASSLANYNSPLHF. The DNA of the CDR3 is TGTGCCAGCAGCTTAGCTAACTATAATTCACCCCTCCACTTT.

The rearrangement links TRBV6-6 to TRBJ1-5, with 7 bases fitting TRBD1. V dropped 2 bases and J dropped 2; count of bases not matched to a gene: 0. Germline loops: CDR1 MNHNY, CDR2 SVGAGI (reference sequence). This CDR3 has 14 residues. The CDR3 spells CASSYGQGNQPQHF. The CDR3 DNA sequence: TGTGCCAGCAGTTACGGACAGGGCAATCAGCCCCAGCATTTT.

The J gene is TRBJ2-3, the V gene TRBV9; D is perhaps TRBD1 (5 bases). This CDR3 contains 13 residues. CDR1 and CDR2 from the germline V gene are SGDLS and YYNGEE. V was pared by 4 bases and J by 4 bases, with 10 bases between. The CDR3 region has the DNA TGTGCCAGCAGCAAGGGGTCGGCAGATACGCAGTATTTT. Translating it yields CASSKGSADTQYF.

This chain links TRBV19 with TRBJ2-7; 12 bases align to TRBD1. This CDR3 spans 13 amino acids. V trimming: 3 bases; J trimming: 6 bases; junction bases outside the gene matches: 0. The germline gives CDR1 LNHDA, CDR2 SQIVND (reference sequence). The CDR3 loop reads CASSMGQGAEQYF. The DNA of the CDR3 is TGTGCCAGTAGTATGGGACAGGGGGCCGAGCAGTACTTC.

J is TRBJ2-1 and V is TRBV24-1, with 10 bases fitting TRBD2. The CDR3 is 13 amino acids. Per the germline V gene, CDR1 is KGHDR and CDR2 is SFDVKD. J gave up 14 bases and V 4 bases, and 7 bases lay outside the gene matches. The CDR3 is CATSEVAGGGKFF. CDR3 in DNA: TGTGCCACCAGTGAGGTAGCGGGAGGAGGGAAGTTCTTC.

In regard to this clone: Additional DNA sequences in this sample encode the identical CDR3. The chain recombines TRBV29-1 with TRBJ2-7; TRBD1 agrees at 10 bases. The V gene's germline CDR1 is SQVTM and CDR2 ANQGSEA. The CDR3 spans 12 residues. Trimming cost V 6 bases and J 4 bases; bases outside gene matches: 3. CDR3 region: CSVRTGGYEQYF. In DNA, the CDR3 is TGCAGCGTAAGGACAGGGGGATACGAGCAGTACTTC.

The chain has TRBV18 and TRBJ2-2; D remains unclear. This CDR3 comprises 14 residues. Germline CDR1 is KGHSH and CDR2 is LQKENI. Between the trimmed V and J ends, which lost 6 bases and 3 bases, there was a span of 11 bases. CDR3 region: CASSGQKDTGELFF. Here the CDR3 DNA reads TGTGCCAGCTCTGGGCAAAAGGACACCGGGGAGCTGTTTTTT.

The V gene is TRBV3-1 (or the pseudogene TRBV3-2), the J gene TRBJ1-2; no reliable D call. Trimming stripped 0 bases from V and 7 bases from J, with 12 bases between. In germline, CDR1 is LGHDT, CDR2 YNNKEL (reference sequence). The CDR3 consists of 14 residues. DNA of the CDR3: TGTGCCAGCAGCCAAGATCCCTTCGAGGGTGGCTACACCTTC. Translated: CASSQDPFEGGYTF.

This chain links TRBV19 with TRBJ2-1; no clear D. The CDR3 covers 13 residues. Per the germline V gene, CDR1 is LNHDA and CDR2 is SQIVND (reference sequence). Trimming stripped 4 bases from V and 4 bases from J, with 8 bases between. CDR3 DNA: TGTGCCAGTAGTAGCGGATCGTACAATGAGCAGTTCTTC. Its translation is CASSSGSYNEQFF.